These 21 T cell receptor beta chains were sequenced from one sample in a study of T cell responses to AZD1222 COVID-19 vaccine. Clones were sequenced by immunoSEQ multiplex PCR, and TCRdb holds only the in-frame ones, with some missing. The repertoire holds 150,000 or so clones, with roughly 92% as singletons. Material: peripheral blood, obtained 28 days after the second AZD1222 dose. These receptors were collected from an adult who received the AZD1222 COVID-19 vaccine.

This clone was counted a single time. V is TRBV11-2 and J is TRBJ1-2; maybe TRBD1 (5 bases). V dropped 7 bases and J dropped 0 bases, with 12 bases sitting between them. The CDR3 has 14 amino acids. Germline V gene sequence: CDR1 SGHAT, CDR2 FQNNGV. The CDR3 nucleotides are TGTGCCAGCACAATCGGGGGAGCTAACTATGGCTACACCTTC. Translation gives CASTIGGANYGYTF.

The CDR3 sequence is CASSEGSVNTEAFF. The CDR3 region has the DNA TGCGCCAGCAGTGAGGGGAGCGTGAACACTGAAGCTTTCTTT. The chain links TRBV10-2 to TRBJ1-1; D is undetermined. The CDR3 is made up of 14 amino acids. The germline V gene encodes CDR1 WSHSY and CDR2 SAAADI. V was cut by 2 bases and J by 0 bases, with 7 bases left in between.

The CDR3 sequence: CASSLAVKGSYNEQFF. CDR3 coding DNA: TGCGCCAGCAGCTTGGCCGTCAAAGGCTCCTACAATGAGCAGTTCTTC. The V call is TRBV5-1, the J call TRBJ2-1; no reliable D call. The CDR3 contains 16 residues. Germline lookup yields CDR1 SGHRS and CDR2 YFSETQ. Trimming cost V 0 bases and J 0 bases, with 10 bases left between them. Together with reference TRBV5-1 and TRBJ2-1, the CDR3 gives the full variable domain: KAGVTQTPRYLIKTRGQQVTLSCSPISGHRSVSWYQQTPGQGLQFLFEYFSETQRNKGNFPGRFSGRQFSNSRSEMNVSTLELGDSALYLCASSLAVKGSYNEQFFGPGTRLTVL.

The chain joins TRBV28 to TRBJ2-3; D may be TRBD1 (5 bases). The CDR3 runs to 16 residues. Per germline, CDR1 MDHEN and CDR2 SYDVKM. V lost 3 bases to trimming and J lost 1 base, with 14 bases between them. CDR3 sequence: CASSFQRQLGTDTQYF. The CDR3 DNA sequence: TGTGCCAGCAGTTTCCAGCGACAGCTAGGCACAGATACGCAGTATTTT.

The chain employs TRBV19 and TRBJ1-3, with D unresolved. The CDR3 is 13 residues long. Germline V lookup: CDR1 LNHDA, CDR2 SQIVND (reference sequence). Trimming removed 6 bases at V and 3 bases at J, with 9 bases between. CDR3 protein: CASSMVHGNTIYF. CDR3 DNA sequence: TGTGCCAGTAGCATGGTTCATGGAAACACCATATATTTT.

CDR3 in DNA: TGTGCCAGCAGTTCCGACAGGGCCCCTAATGAAAAACTGTTTTTT. It yields the protein CASSSDRAPNEKLFF. The genes are TRBV6-5 and TRBJ1-4, with TRBD1 matching 7 bases. CDR1 and CDR2 from the germline V gene are MNHEY and SVGAGI. The CDR3 has 15 residues. V was pared by 4 bases and J by 3 bases, with 5 bases of the junction left unmatched.

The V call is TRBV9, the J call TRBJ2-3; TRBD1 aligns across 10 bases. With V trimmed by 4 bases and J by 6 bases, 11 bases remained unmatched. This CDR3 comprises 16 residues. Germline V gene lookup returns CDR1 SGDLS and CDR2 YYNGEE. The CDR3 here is CASSTQGQGKRDTQYF. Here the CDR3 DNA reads TGTGCCAGCAGCACGCAGGGACAGGGGAAAAGGGATACGCAGTATTTT.

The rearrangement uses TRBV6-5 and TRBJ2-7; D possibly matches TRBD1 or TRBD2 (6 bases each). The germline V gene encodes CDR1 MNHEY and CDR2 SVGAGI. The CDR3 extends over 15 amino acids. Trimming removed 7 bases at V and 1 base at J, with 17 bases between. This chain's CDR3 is CASNARGRASYEQYF. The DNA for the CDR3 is TGTGCCAGCAACGCACGGGGGCGGGCGTCCTACGAGCAGTACTTC.

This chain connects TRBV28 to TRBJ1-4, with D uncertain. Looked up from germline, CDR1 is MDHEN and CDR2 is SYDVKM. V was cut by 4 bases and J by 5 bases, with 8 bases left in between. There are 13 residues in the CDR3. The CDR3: CASSSNRNEKLFF. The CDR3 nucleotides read TGTGCCAGCAGTTCAAACAGAAATGAAAAACTGTTTTTT. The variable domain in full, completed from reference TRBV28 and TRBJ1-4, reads DVKVTQSSRYLVKRTGEKVFLECVQDMDHENMFWYRQDPGLGLRLIYFSYDVKMKEKGDIPEGYSVSREKKERFSLILESASTNQTSMYLCASSSNRNEKLFFGSGTQLSVL.

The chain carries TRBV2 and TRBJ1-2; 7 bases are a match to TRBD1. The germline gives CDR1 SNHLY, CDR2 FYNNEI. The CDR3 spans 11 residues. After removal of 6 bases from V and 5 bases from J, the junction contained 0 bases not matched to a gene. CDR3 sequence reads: CASRQGYGYTF. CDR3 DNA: TGTGCCAGCAGACAGGGGTATGGCTACACCTTC. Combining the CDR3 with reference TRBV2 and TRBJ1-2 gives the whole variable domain EPEVTQTPSHQVTQMGQEVILRCVPISNHLYFYWYRQILGQKVEFLVSFYNNEISEKSEIFDDQFSVERPDGSNFTLKIRSTKLEDSAMYFCASRQGYGYTFGSGTRLTVV.

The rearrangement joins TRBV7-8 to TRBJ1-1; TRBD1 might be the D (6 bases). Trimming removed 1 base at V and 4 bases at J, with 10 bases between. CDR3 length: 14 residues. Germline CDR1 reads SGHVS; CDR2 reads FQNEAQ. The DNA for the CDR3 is TGTGCCAGCAGCTTAGTTGCCAGGGGCACTGAAGCTTTCTTT. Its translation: CASSLVARGTEAFF.

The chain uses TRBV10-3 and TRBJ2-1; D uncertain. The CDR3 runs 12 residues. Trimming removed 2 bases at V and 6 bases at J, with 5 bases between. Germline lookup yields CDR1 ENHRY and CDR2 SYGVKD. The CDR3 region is CAISELGNEQFF. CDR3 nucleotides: TGTGCCATCAGTGAGCTGGGCAATGAGCAGTTCTTC.

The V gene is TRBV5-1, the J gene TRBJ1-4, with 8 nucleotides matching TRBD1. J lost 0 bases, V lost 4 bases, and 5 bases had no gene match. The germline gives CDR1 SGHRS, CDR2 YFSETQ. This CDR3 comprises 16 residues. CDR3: CASSQGAAPTNEKLFF. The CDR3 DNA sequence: TGCGCCAGCAGCCAGGGGGCGGCCCCAACTAATGAAAAACTGTTTTTT.

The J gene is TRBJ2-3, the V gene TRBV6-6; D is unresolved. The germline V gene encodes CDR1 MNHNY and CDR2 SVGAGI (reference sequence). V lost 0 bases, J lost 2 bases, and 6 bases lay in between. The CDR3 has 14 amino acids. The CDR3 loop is CASSYSSVTDTQYF. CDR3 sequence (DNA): TGTGCCAGCAGTTACTCATCAGTCACAGATACGCAGTATTTT.

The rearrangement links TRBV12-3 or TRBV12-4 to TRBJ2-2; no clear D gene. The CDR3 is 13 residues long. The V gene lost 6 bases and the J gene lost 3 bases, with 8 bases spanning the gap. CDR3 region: CASRTAHTGELFF. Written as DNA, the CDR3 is TGTGCCAGCAGGACTGCTCACACCGGGGAGCTGTTTTTT.

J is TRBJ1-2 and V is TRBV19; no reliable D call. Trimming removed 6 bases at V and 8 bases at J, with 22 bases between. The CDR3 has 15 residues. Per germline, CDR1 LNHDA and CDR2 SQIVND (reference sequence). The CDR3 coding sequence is TGTGCCAGTAGGATGGGAGGAGAGGGCCCAGGCGGCTACACCTTC. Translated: CASRMGGEGPGGYTF.

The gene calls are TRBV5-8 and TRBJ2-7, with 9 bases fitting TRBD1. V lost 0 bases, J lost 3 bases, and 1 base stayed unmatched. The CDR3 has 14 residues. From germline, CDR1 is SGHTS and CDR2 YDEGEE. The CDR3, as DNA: TGTGCCAGCAGCTTGGTGGGACAGGGCTACGAGCAGTACTTC. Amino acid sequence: CASSLVGQGYEQYF.

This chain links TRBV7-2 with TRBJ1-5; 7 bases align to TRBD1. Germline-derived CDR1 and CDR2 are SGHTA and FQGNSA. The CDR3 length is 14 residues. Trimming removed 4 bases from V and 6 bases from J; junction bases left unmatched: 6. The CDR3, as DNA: TGTGCCAGCAGCTCTGGGAGGGGGCTTCAGCCCCAGCATTTT. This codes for CASSSGRGLQPQHF.

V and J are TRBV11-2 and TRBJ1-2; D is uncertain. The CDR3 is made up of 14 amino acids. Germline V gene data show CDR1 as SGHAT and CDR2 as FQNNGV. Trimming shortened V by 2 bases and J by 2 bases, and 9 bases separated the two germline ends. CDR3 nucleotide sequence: TGTGCCAGCAGCTTATCACATCCCAACTATGGCTACACCTTC. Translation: CASSLSHPNYGYTF.

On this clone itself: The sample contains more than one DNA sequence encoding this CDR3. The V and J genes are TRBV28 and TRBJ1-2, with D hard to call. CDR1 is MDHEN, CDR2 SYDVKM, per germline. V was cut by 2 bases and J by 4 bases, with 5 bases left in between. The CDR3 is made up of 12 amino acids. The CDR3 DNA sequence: TGTGCCAGCAGTTTAACGGGCTATGGCTACACCTTC. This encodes CASSLTGYGYTF.

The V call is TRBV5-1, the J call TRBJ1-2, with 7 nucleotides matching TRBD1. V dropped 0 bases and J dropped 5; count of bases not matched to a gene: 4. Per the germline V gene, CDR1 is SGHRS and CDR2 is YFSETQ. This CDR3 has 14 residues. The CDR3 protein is CASSLEAGGYGYTF. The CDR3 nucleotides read TGCGCCAGCAGCTTGGAAGCAGGGGGTTATGGCTACACCTTC.